A selection of T cell receptor beta chains follows, all from one sample in a study of Graves' ophthalmopathy and Graves' hyperthyroidism. Each CDR3 protein is one row after TCRdb ran MiXCR on the multiplex PCR reads. Of around 1,200,000 distinct CDR3 sequences detected, less than 45% appear once; the ten largest clones hold more than 9.5%. Sequenced sample: peripheral blood or thyroid tissue (not recorded which). The receptors come from an adult man with Graves' hyperthyroidism. Each CDR3 is given with its conserved first and last residue. Each record gives: CDR3 protein, CDR3 DNA, V gene, J gene, CDR3 length, D gene, clone size. A D gene is named only where the DNA matches it firmly. Clone size is stated in some rows and not others, as once, few, many or a class when expanded.

CDR3 protein: CASSQDLGGYTF; CDR3 DNA: TGTGCCAGCAGCCAAGATCTCGGTGGCTACACCTTC; V gene: TRBV14; J gene: TRBJ1-2; CDR3 length: 12; D gene: NA; clone size: many
CDR3 protein: CSVEVPEEQYF; CDR3 DNA: TGCAGCGTTGAAGTCCCCGAGGAGCAGTATTTT; V gene: TRBV29-1; J gene: TRBJ2-3; CDR3 length: 11; D gene: NA; clone size: NA
CDR3 protein: CASSFWGSGEKLFF; CDR3 DNA: TGTGCCAGCAGCTTTTGGGGGTCAGGGGAAAAACTGTTTTTT; V gene: TRBV7-2; J gene: TRBJ1-4; CDR3 length: 14; D gene: NA; clone size: NA
CDR3 protein: CASSVQSPGLPGELFF; CDR3 DNA: TGTGCCAGCAGCGTTCAATCCCCGGGACTGCCCGGGGAGCTGTTTTTT; V gene: TRBV9; J gene: TRBJ2-2; CDR3 length: 16; D gene: NA; clone size: NA
CDR3 protein: CASSQDLSPGNTIYF; CDR3 DNA: TGCGCCAGCAGCCAAGATCTTTCACCGGGAAACACCATATATTTT; V gene: TRBV4-1; J gene: TRBJ1-3; CDR3 length: 15; D gene: NA; clone size: NA
CDR3 protein: CASSIGLASGANVLTF; CDR3 DNA: TGTGCCAGCAGCATAGGTTTGGCCTCTGGGGCCAACGTCCTGACTTTC; V gene: TRBV25-1; J gene: TRBJ2-6; CDR3 length: 16; D gene: NA; clone size: many
CDR3 protein: CASSLGIAGETQYF; CDR3 DNA: TGTGCCAGCAGCTTAGGGATAGCGGGAGAGACCCAGTACTTC; V gene: TRBV7-2; J gene: TRBJ2-5; CDR3 length: 14; D gene: TRBD2; clone size: once
CDR3 protein: CASTDQGASEETQYF; CDR3 DNA: TGCGCCAGCACCGATCAGGGGGCTTCGGAGGAGACCCAGTACTTC; V gene: TRBV10-2; J gene: TRBJ2-5; CDR3 length: 15; D gene: TRBD1; clone size: many
CDR3 protein: CASSYSPGGDTEAFF; CDR3 DNA: TGTGCCAGCAGTTACTCTCCGGGAGGAGACACTGAAGCTTTCTTT; V gene: TRBV6-5; J gene: TRBJ1-1; CDR3 length: 15; D gene: NA; clone size: NA
CDR3 protein: CASSQRIQETQYF; CDR3 DNA: TGTGCCAGCTCCCAGCGGATCCAAGAGACCCAGTACTTC; V gene: TRBV9; J gene: TRBJ2-5; CDR3 length: 13; D gene: NA; clone size: NA
CDR3 protein: CASSPPTGGLHEQYF; CDR3 DNA: TGTGCCAGCAGCCCCCCGACAGGGGGCTTACACGAGCAGTACTTC; V gene: TRBV11-2; J gene: TRBJ2-7; CDR3 length: 15; D gene: TRBD1; clone size: NA
CDR3 protein: CASSTTGVTNYGYTF; CDR3 DNA: TGTGCCAGCAGTACCACAGGGGTAACTAACTATGGCTACACCTTC; V gene: TRBV2; J gene: TRBJ1-2; CDR3 length: 15; D gene: TRBD1; clone size: many
CDR3 protein: CASSPGHGAETQYF; CDR3 DNA: TGTGCCAGCAGTCCGGGACACGGTGCGGAGACCCAGTACTTC; V gene: TRBV7-8; J gene: TRBJ2-5; CDR3 length: 14; D gene: NA; clone size: few
CDR3 protein: CAISRGQGGNYEQYF; CDR3 DNA: TGTGCCATCAGCAGGGGACAGGGAGGTAACTACGAGCAGTACTTC; V gene: TRBV10-3; J gene: TRBJ2-7; CDR3 length: 15; D gene: TRBD1; clone size: NA
CDR3 protein: CASSERASGHSYEQYF; CDR3 DNA: TGTGCCAGCAGTGAACGGGCTAGCGGGCATTCCTACGAGCAGTACTTC; V gene: TRBV10-2; J gene: TRBJ2-7; CDR3 length: 16; D gene: TRBD2; clone size: few
CDR3 protein: CASSPRTGTGNTIYF; CDR3 DNA: TGTGCCAGTAGTCCTCGGACAGGGACTGGAAACACCATATATTTT; V gene: TRBV19; J gene: TRBJ1-3; CDR3 length: 15; D gene: TRBD1; clone size: many
CDR3 protein: CASSSPGTVVEKLFF; CDR3 DNA: TGTGCCAGCAGCTCGCCCGGGACAGTAGTCGAAAAACTGTTTTTT; V gene: TRBV7-9; J gene: TRBJ1-4; CDR3 length: 15; D gene: TRBD1; clone size: NA
CDR3 protein: CASSSHPGQTYEQYF; CDR3 DNA: TGCGCCAGCAGCTCACATCCGGGACAGACCTACGAGCAGTACTTC; V gene: TRBV4-3; J gene: TRBJ2-7; CDR3 length: 15; D gene: TRBD1; clone size: NA
CDR3 protein: CASRIQGSRNEKLFF; CDR3 DNA: TGTGCCAGTAGAATACAGGGGAGCCGCAATGAAAAACTGTTTTTT; V gene: TRBV19; J gene: TRBJ1-4; CDR3 length: 15; D gene: TRBD1; clone size: once
CDR3 protein: CASSGGTGYGYTF; CDR3 DNA: TGTGCCAGCAGCGGGGGGACGGGCTATGGCTACACCTTC; V gene: TRBV2; J gene: TRBJ1-2; CDR3 length: 13; D gene: NA; clone size: many
CDR3 protein: CASSQDSGAEETQYF; CDR3 DNA: TGCGCCAGCAGCCAAGATTCGGGGGCGGAAGAGACCCAGTACTTC; V gene: TRBV4-1; J gene: TRBJ2-5; CDR3 length: 15; D gene: NA; clone size: NA
CDR3 protein: CASSLIGGQGTLFF; CDR3 DNA: TGCGCCAGCAGCCTAATTGGAGGGCAGGGAACACTGTTTTTT; V gene: TRBV5-1; J gene: TRBJ1-4; CDR3 length: 14; D gene: NA; clone size: NA